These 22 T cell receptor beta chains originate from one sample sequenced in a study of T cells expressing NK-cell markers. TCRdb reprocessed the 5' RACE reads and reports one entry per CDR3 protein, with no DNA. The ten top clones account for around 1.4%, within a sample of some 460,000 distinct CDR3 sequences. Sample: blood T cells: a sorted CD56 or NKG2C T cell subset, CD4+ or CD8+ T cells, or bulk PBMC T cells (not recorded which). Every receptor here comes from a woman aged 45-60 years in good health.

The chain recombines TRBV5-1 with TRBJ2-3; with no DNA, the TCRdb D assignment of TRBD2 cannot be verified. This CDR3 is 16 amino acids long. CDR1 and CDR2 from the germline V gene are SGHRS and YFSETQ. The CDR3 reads CASSLILAGSGDTQYF.

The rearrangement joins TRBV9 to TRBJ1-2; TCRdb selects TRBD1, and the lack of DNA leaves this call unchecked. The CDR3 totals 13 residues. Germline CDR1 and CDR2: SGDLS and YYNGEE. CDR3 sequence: CASSVTGAYGYPF.

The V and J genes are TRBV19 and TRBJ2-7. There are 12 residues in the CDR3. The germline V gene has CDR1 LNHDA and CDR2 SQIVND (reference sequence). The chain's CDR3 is CASSARSYEQYF.

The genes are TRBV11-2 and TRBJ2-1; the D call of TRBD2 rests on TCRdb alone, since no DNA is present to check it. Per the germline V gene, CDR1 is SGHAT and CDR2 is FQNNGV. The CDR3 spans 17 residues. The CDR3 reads CASTRLIDLAGGNEQFF. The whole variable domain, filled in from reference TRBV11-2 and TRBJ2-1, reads EAGVAQSPRYKIIEKRQSVAFWCNPISGHATLYWYQQILGQGPKLLIQFQNNGVVDDSQLPKDRFSAERLKGVDSTLKIQPAKLEDSAVYLCASTRLIDLAGGNEQFFGPGTRLTVL.

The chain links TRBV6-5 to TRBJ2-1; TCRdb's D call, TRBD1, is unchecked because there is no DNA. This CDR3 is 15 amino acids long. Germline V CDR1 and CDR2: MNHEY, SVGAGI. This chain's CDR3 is CASSGDRGRGNEQFF.

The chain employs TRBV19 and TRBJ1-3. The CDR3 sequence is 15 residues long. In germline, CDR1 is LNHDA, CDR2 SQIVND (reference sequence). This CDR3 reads CASSLRRDAGNTIYF.

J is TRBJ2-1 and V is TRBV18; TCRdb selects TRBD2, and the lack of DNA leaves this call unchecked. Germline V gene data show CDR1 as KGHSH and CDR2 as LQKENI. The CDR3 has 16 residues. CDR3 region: CASSPWSGSGYNEQFF.

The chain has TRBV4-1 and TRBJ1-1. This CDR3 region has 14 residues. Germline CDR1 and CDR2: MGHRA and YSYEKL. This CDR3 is CASSREGSNTEAFF.

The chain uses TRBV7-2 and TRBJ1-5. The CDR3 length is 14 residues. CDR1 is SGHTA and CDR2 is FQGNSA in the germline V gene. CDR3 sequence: CASNAGGLNQPQHF.

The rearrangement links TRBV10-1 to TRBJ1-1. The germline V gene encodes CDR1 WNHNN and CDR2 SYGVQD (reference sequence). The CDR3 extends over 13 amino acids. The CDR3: CASSENWNTEAFF.

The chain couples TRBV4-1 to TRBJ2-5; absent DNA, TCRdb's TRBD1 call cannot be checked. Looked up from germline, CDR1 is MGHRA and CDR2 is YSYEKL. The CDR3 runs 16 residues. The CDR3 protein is CASSQGWTGRGETQYF.

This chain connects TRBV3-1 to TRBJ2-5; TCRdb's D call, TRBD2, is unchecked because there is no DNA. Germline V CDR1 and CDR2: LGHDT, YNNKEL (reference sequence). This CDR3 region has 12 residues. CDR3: CASSQAGEGQYF.

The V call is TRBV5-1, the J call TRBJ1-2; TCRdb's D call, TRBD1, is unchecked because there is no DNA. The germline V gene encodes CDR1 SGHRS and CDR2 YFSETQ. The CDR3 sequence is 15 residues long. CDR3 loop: CASSLSNGHGHGYTF.

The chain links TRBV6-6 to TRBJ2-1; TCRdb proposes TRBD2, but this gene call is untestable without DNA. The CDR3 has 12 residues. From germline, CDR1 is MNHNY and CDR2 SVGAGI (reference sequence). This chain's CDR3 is CASRTLADGKFF.

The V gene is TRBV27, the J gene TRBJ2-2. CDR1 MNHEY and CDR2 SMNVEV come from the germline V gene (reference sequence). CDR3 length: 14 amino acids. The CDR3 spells CASSLSAMVGELFF.

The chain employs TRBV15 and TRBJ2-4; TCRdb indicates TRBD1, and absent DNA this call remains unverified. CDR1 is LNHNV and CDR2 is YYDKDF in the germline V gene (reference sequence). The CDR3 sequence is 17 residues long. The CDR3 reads CATSRATGVVTKNIQYF.

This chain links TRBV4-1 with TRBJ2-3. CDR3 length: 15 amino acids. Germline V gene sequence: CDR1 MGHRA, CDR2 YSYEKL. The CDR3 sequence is CASSQEGGSTDTQYF.

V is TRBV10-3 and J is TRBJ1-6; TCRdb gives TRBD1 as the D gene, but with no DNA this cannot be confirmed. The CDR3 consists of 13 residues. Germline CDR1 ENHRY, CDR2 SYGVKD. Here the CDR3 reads CAIKTGLNSPLHF.

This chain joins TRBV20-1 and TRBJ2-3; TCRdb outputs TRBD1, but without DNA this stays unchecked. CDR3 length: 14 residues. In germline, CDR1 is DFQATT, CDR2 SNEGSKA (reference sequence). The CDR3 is CSATSGPTSDTQYF.

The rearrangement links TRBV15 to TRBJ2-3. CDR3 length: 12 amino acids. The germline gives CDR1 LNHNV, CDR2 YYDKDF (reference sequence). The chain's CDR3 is CATSRDGDTQYF.

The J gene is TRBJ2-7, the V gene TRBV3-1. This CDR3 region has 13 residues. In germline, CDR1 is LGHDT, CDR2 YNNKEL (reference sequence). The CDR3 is CASSKEQVYEQYF.

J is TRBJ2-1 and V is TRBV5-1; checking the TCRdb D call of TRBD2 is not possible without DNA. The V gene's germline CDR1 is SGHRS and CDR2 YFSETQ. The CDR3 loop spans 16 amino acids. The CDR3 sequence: CASMIRAGSGGNEQFF.